The 8 T cell receptor beta chains below all came from one sample that was sequenced in a study of control samples from healthy donors and cancer patients. TCRdb's copy holds only in-frame clones and misses some; the assay was immunoSEQ multiplex PCR. The table lists tens of thousands of clones, about 80% of them singletons. Material for sequencing was PBMCs. The receptors derive from a woman between 50 and 59 years old with lung cancer.

The chain couples TRBV9 to TRBJ1-2; a possible D gene is TRBD1 (5 bases). In germline, CDR1 is SGDLS, CDR2 YYNGEE. This CDR3 region has 17 residues. V was cut by 4 bases and J by 0 bases, with 19 bases left in between. CDR3 DNA: TGTGCCAGCAGCCGTTCTCAAAACAGGTTAGCTAACTATGGCTACACCTTC. Translated: CASSRSQNRLANYGYTF.

The chain links TRBV29-1 to TRBJ2-6; possibly TRBD1 for D (6 bases). Trimming removed 4 bases at V and 9 bases at J, with 10 bases between. This CDR3 has 12 residues. Per the germline V gene, CDR1 is SQVTM and CDR2 is ANQGSEA. The CDR3 spells CSVVVTGNVLTF. In nucleotides, the CDR3 is TGCAGCGTTGTAGTGACAGGCAACGTCCTGACTTTC.

The chain joins TRBV19 to TRBJ1-3; no reliable D call. CDR1 and CDR2 from the germline V gene are LNHDA and SQIVND (reference sequence). The germline V and J ends were trimmed by 2 bases and 0 bases, with 8 bases remaining between them. The CDR3 contains 15 residues. CDR3 protein: CASSIQVLSGNTIYF. The CDR3, as DNA: TGTGCCAGTAGTATACAGGTACTCTCTGGAAACACCATATATTTT.

The chain employs TRBV3-1 (or the pseudogene TRBV3-2) and TRBJ1-5; D perhaps matches TRBD1 (5 bases). This CDR3 has 17 amino acids. Germline-derived CDR1 and CDR2 are LGHDT and YNNKEL (reference sequence). The V end lost 2 bases, the J end lost 0 bases, and 14 bases lay between the germline ends. The CDR3 DNA follows: TGTGCCAGCAGCCAACGCTTGTTGGGGGGTAGCAATCAGCCCCAGCATTTT. Its protein product is CASSQRLLGGSNQPQHF.

The J gene is TRBJ1-2, the V gene TRBV7-8; the D is unclear. With 3 bases removed from V and 3 bases from J, the gap between germline ends came to 14 bases. Looked up from germline, CDR1 is SGHVS and CDR2 is FQNEAQ. The CDR3 has 15 residues. The CDR3 reads CASSLVGSEYYGYTF. The CDR3 DNA reads as TGTGCCAGCAGCTTGGTAGGGTCGGAATACTATGGCTACACCTTC.

The J gene is TRBJ1-2, the V gene TRBV28; TRBD1 aligns across 10 bases. Germline loops: CDR1 MDHEN, CDR2 SYDVKM. V lost 6 bases to trimming and J lost 8 bases; unmatched junction nucleotides: 12. There are 15 residues in the CDR3. CDR3 in DNA: TGTGCCAGCAGCGACACTTTGACAGGGGGCTTAGGCTACACCTTC. Translating gives CASSDTLTGGLGYTF.

The chain employs TRBV5-5 and TRBJ1-1; 7 bases agree with TRBD1. From germline, CDR1 is SGHKS and CDR2 YYEKEE (reference sequence). V shed 7 bases and J 5 bases; nucleotides not matched to a gene: 11. This CDR3 is built from 14 residues. This CDR3 is CASDSEGAWTEAFF. The CDR3 nucleotides read TGTGCCAGCGACTCGGAGGGGGCTTGGACTGAAGCTTTCTTT.

The chain joins TRBV7-2 to TRBJ1-1; perhaps TRBD1 as D (5 bases). This CDR3 is 15 amino acids long. In germline, CDR1 is SGHTA, CDR2 FQGNSA. V shed 5 bases and J shed 0 bases, with 13 bases lying between them. The CDR3 sequence: CASSPKGTMNTEAFF. CDR3 coding DNA: TGTGCCAGCAGCCCGAAGGGGACCATGAACACTGAAGCTTTCTTT.